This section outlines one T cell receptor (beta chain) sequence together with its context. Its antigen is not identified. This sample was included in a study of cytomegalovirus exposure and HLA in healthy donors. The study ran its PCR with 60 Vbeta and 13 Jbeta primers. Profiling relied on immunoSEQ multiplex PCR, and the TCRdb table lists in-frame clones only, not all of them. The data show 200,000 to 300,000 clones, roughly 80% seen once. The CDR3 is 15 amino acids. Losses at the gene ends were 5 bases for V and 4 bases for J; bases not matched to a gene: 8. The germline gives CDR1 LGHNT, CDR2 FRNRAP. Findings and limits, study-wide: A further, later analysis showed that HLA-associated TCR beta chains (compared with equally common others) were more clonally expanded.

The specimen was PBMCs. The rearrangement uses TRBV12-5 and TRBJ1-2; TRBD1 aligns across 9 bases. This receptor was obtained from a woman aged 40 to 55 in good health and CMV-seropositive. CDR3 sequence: CASGPGQGGFYGYTF. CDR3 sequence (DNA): TGTGCTAGTGGTCCGGGACAGGGTGGTTTCTATGGCTACACCTTC.